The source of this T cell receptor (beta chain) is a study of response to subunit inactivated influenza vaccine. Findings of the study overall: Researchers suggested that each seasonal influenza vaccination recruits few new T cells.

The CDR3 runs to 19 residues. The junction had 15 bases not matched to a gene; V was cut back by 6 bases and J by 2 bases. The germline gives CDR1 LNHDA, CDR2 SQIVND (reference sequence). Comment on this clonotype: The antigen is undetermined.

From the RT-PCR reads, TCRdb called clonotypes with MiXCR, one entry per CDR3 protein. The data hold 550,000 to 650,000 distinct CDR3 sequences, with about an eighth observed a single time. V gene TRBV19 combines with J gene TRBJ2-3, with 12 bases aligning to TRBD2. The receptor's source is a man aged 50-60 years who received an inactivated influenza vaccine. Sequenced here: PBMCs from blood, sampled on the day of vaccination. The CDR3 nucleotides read TGTGCCAGTAGGCAAGGTGGGCTAGCGGGGGGGATTTTCACAGATACGCAGTATTTT. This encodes CASRQGGLAGGIFTDTQYF.